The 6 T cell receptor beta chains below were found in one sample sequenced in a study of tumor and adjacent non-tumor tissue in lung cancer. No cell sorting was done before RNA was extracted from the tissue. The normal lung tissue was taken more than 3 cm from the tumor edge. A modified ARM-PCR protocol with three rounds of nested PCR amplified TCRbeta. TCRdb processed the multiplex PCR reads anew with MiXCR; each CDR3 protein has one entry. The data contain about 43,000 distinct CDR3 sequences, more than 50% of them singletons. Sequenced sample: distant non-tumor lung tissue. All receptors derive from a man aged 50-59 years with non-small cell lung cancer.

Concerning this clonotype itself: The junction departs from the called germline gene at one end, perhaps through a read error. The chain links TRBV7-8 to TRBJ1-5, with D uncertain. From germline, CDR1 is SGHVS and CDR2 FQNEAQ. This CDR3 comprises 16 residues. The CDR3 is CASSLAGGVVVQSQHF. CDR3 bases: TGTGCCAGCAGCTTAGCGGGCGGGGTCGTGGTTCAGTCCCAGCATTTT.

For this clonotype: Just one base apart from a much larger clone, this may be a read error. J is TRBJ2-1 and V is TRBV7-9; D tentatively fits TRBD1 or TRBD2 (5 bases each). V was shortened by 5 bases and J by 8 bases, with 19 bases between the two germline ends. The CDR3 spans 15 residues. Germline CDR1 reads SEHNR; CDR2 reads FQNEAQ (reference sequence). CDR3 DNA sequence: TGTGCCAGCAGCACAAGGACACTAGTTAAGGATGAGCAGTTCTTC. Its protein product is CASSTRTLVKDEQFF.

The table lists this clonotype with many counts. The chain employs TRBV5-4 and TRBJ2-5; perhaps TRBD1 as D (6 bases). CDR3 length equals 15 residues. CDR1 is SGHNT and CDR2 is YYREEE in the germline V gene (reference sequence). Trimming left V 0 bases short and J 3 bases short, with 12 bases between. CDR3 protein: CASSLGGLGKETQYF. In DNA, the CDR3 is TGTGCCAGCAGCTTGGGGGGGCTCGGTAAAGAGACCCAGTACTTC.

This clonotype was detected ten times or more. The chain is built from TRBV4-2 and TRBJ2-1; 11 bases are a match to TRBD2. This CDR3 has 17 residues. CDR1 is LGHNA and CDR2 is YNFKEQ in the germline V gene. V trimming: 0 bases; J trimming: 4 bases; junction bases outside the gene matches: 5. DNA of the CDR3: TGTGCCAGCAGCCAAGATAGCGGGGGGGCCTTTTACAATGAGCAGTTCTTC. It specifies CASSQDSGGAFYNEQFF.

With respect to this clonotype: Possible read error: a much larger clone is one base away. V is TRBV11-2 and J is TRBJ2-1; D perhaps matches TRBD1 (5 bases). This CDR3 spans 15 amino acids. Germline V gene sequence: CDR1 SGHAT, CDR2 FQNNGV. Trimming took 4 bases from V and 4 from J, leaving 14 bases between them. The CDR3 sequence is CASSWTWSGYNEQFF. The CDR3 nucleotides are TGTGCCAGCAGCTGGACATGGTCAGGTTACAATGAGCAGTTCTTC.

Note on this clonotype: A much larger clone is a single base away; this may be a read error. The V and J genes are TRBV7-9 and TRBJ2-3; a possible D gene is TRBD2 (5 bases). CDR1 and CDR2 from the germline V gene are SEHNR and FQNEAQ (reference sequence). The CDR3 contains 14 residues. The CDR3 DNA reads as TGTGTCAGCAGCCTAGGACTCTTCGGGGATACGCAGTATTTT. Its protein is CVSSLGLFGDTQYF.